This entry lists 11 T cell receptor beta chains sequenced from one sample in a study of T cell repertoires in cytomegalovirus infection. These receptors' antigens are unknown. One entry per CDR3 protein, called by TCRdb with MiXCR from the reads. The repertoire holds about 570,000 distinct CDR3 sequences, with under 45% as singletons. Sequenced material: cultured PBMCs, taken from culture after CMV antigen stimulation. The receptors stem from a human donor in good health (CMV status not recorded). Some clones in this sample may be carry-over from other donors' samples.

CDR3 in amino acids: CASSLRGSNSPLHF. CDR3 DNA: TGTGCCAGCAGCTTGAGAGGGAGCAATTCACCCCTCCACTTT. This chain joins TRBV5-5 and TRBJ1-6; D is uncertain. V was cut by 1 base and J by 7 bases, with 9 bases left in between. Germline V gene sequence: CDR1 SGHKS, CDR2 YYEKEE (reference sequence). The CDR3 loop spans 14 amino acids.

The chain joins TRBV6-6 to TRBJ1-1; perhaps TRBD1 as D (5 bases). Germline CDR1 reads MNHNY; CDR2 reads SVGAGI (reference sequence). The V gene lost 5 bases and the J gene lost 2 bases, with 12 bases spanning the gap. The CDR3 covers 14 residues. As DNA, the CDR3 is TGTGCCAGCAGTGTGACAGATCTTAACACTGAAGCTTTCTTT. The encoded protein is CASSVTDLNTEAFF.

This clonotype appeared a few times. This chain joins TRBV7-8 and TRBJ1-5; the D gene is possibly TRBD1 (5 bases). Trimming pared 5 bases from V and 1 base from J, leaving 9 bases between. The CDR3 contains 14 residues. Germline CDR1 and CDR2: SGHVS and FQNEAQ. The CDR3 reads CASSPEGSNQPQHF. DNA for the CDR3: TGTGCCAGCAGCCCTGAGGGGAGCAATCAGCCCCAGCATTTT. Combining the CDR3 with reference TRBV7-8 and TRBJ1-5 gives the whole variable domain GAGVSQSPRYKVAKRGQDVALRCDPISGHVSLFWYQQALGQGPEFLTYFQNEAQLDKSGLPSDRFFAERPEGSVSTLKIQRTQQEDSAVYLCASSPEGSNQPQHFGDGTRLSIL.

This chain links TRBV7-6 with TRBJ2-2; tentatively, D is TRBD1 (6 bases). The CDR3 is made up of 15 amino acids. Trimming removed 7 bases at V and 6 bases at J, with 18 bases between. In germline, CDR1 is SGHVS, CDR2 FNYEAQ. The CDR3 region has the DNA TGTGCCAGCACTCCACAGGGTGGAGTTGCCGGGGAGCTGTTTTTT. It specifies CASTPQGGVAGELFF.

The chain uses TRBV5-5 and TRBJ1-1; D is uncertain. The V gene's germline CDR1 is SGHKS and CDR2 YYEKEE (reference sequence). The CDR3 contains 13 residues. The V and J ends lost 0 bases and 3 bases respectively, with 6 bases between them. CDR3 nucleotides: TGTGCCAGCAGCTTGGAGTCCGACACTGAAGCTTTCTTT. Translation gives CASSLESDTEAFF.

The rearrangement joins TRBV6-6 to TRBJ2-3; D not certain. CDR3 length: 14 amino acids. The V gene lost 6 bases and the J gene lost 6 bases, with 16 bases spanning the gap. Germline V gene lookup returns CDR1 MNHNY and CDR2 SVGAGI (reference sequence). This chain's CDR3 is CASRNGPRSDTQYF. CDR3 bases: TGTGCCAGCAGAAACGGCCCTCGTTCCGATACGCAGTATTTT.

This clonotype has a handful of counts. V and J are TRBV4-1 and TRBJ1-5; no reliable D call. The V gene lost 0 bases and the J gene lost 4 bases, with 22 bases spanning the gap. CDR3 length: 19 amino acids. Germline CDR1 is MGHRA and CDR2 is YSYEKL. The CDR3 region is CASSQEALLAKTKNQPQHF. CDR3 bases: TGCGCCAGCAGCCAAGAGGCGCTTTTGGCAAAAACTAAAAATCAGCCCCAGCATTTT.

This clonotype was observed a few times. The rearrangement links TRBV7-2 to TRBJ1-6, with 9 bases identical to TRBD1. The CDR3 loop spans 17 amino acids. CDR1 is SGHTA and CDR2 is FQGNSA in the germline V gene. The V segment lost 5 bases and the J segment 3 bases; nucleotides outside the gene matches: 8. CDR3 region: CASSHRRDRVYNSPLHF. CDR3 nucleotides: TGTGCCAGCAGCCACAGAAGGGACAGGGTCTATAATTCACCCCTCCACTTT.

This clonotype has a handful of counts. The rearrangement uses TRBV20-1 and TRBJ2-3; 10 nucleotides line up with TRBD1. After removal of 6 bases from V and 6 bases from J, the junction contained 12 bases not matched to a gene. The CDR3 sequence is 15 residues long. Per the germline V gene, CDR1 is DFQATT and CDR2 is SNEGSKA (reference sequence). CDR3 in DNA: TGCAGTGCCGACGGCTCCGGGACAGGGGCCGATACGCAGTATTTT. Translated, it gives CSADGSGTGADTQYF.

The chain combines TRBV6-1 with TRBJ2-3; weak D call: TRBD1 (7 bases). Germline CDR1 is MNHNS and CDR2 is SASEGT. V gave up 4 bases and J gave up 0 bases, with 17 bases separating them. CDR3 size: 17 residues. CDR3 sequence (DNA): TGTGCCAGCAGTGCTAGTTGGAGGGGGCTAAGCACAGATACGCAGTATTTT. Protein: CASSASWRGLSTDTQYF.

This clonotype was recorded at least ten times. The chain links TRBV7-2 to TRBJ1-4; D call uncertain. Per germline, CDR1 SGHTA and CDR2 FQGNSA. CDR3 size: 15 residues. With 3 bases removed from V and 4 bases from J, the gap between germline ends came to 12 bases. CDR3 coding DNA: TGTGCCAGCAGCTTGCGACCCGGGAGTAATGAAAAACTGTTTTTT. This encodes CASSLRPGSNEKLFF.